Given below is one T cell receptor (beta chain) in context. The multiple sclerosis controls consisted of treatment-naive patients with relapsing-remitting disease, either stable or active. TEMRA cells were FACS-enriched, while CD8+ and CD4+ T cells were negatively isolated. CDR1 is SGHNT and CDR2 is YYREEE in the germline V gene (reference sequence). Trimming left V 0 bases short and J 3 bases short, with 13 bases between. The CDR3 consists of 16 residues. RNA amounts of about 0.5 to 1 ug underwent reverse transcription with random hexamers. Multiplex PCR with immunoSEQ amplified the TCR beta CDR3 across 54 Vbeta and 13 Jbeta. TCRdb independently ran MiXCR on the immunoSEQ multiplex PCR reads; one entry per CDR3 protein. The sample lists 250,000 to 300,000 distinct CDR3 sequences; about 91% were seen once. The data belong to a study of CD8 T cells in Susac syndrome.

The sample taken for sequencing was CD8+ T cells from PBMCs. The V gene is TRBV5-4, the J gene TRBJ1-3; D gene ambiguous. This clonotype was sampled from a human donor with multiple sclerosis. The CDR3 sequence: CASSLAEKGSGNTIYF. CDR3 nucleotides: TGTGCCAGCAGCTTGGCCGAAAAGGGTAGTGGAAACACCATATATTTT. Complete variable domain (other parts from reference TRBV5-4 and TRBJ1-3): ETGVTQSPTHLIKTRGQQVTLRCSSQSGHNTVSWYQQALGQGPQFIFQYYREEENGRGNFPPRFSGLQFPNYSSELNVNALELDDSALYLCASSLAEKGSGNTIYFGEGSWLTVV.